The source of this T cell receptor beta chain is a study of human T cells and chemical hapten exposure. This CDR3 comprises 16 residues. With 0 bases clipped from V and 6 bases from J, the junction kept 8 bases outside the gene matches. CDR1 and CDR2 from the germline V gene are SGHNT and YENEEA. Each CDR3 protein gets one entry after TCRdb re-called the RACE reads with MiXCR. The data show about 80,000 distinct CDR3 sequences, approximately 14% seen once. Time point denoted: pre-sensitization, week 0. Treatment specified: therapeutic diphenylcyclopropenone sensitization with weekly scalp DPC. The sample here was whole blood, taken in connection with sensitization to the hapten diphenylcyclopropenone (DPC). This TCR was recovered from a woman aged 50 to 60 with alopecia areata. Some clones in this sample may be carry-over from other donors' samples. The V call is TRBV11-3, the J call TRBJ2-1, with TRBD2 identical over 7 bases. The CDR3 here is CASSLDGLEGGNEQFF. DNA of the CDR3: TGTGCCAGCAGCTTAGACGGACTAGAGGGAGGCAATGAGCAGTTCTTC.